These 10 T cell receptor beta chains were all obtained from the same sample, sequenced in a study of T-cell reconstitution after alpha-beta-depleted transplantation in children. The authors prepared the TCRbeta library with unique molecular identifiers. TCRdb ran MiXCR on the PCR reads and lists one entry per CDR3 protein. This table holds about 400,000 distinct CDR3 sequences, under 20% found once. The input for sequencing was PBMCs, mostly from graft donor cells, taken 360 days after TCRalphabeta/CD19-depleted stem cell transplant. The source of these receptors is a boy under three years old who had a stem cell transplant for Wiskott-Aldrich syndrome, so the T cells may come from the graft donor.

The V and J genes are TRBV6-5 and TRBJ2-3; 12 bases map to TRBD2. CDR1 is MNHEY and CDR2 is SVGAGI in the germline V gene. The CDR3 runs 16 residues. The trim removed 2 bases at V and 5 bases at J, leaving 5 bases unmatched. CDR3 nucleotides: TGTGCCAGCAGTTACGCACTAGCGGGAGGAAAAGATACGCAGTATTTT. This gives the protein CASSYALAGGKDTQYF.

The chain joins TRBV13 to TRBJ2-1; D call uncertain. CDR3 length: 14 amino acids. With 6 bases removed from V and 6 bases from J, the gap between germline ends came to 15 bases. Germline values: CDR1 PRHDT, CDR2 FYEKMQ (reference sequence). The CDR3: CASSSGLGFNEQFF. The CDR3 DNA reads TGTGCCAGCAGTAGTGGGCTCGGCTTCAATGAGCAGTTCTTC.

This clonotype was recorded many times. The gene calls are TRBV5-1 and TRBJ1-1; no clear D gene. There are 14 residues in the CDR3. Germline V gene sequence: CDR1 SGHRS, CDR2 YFSETQ. The V end was cut by 5 bases, the J end by 0 bases, with 11 bases between. The CDR3 DNA follows: TGCGCCAGCAGTTTGCGAGCTCTGAACACTGAAGCTTTCTTT. It is translated as CASSLRALNTEAFF.

This clonotype was detected only a few times. The chain joins TRBV14 to TRBJ2-2, with 11 positions matching TRBD2. With 3 bases clipped from V and 10 bases from J, the junction kept 7 bases outside the gene matches. The CDR3 consists of 15 residues. CDR1 and CDR2 (germline): SGHDN, FVKESK. The CDR3 protein is CASSQGLAASSELFF. CDR3 nucleotide sequence: TGTGCCAGCAGCCAGGGACTAGCGGCCTCCTCGGAGCTGTTTTTT.

This clonotype occurred a few times. The J gene is TRBJ2-7, the V gene TRBV12-3 or TRBV12-4, with TRBD1 matching over 10 bases. V shed 1 base, J shed 1 base, and the junction held 10 bases outside the gene matches. The CDR3 is 18 amino acids. The chain's CDR3 is CASSLGLFPGQGSYEQYF. The DNA of the CDR3 is TGTGCCAGCAGTTTAGGACTATTTCCGGGACAGGGGTCCTACGAGCAGTACTTC.

Only a few counts were recorded for this clonotype. This sequence joins TRBV20-1 and TRBJ2-3, with D hard to call. Trimming pared 6 bases from V and 1 base from J, leaving 11 bases between. The CDR3 totals 13 residues. Germline CDR1 and CDR2: DFQATT and SNEGSKA (reference sequence). CDR3 sequence: CSATGLRTDTQYF. In DNA, the CDR3 is TGCAGTGCGACCGGCTTACGCACAGATACGCAGTATTTT.

This clonotype was counted between two and nine times. This chain uses TRBV3-1 with TRBJ2-3; 7 nucleotides line up with TRBD1. The germline gives CDR1 LGHDT, CDR2 YNNKEL (reference sequence). The CDR3 contains 18 residues. The V gene end was trimmed by 1 base and the J gene end by 2 bases; junction bases not matched to a gene: 12. The CDR3: CASSQVPAGTDFTDTQYF. In nucleotides, the CDR3 is TGTGCCAGCAGCCAAGTCCCGGCCGGGACAGACTTCACAGATACGCAGTATTTT.

This clonotype was counted a few times. The chain recombines TRBV5-1 with TRBJ2-7; 8 bases map to TRBD1. Per the germline V gene, CDR1 is SGHRS and CDR2 is YFSETQ. The CDR3 sequence is 14 residues long. V shed 7 bases and J 5 bases; nucleotides not matched to a gene: 11. The CDR3 spells CASSRPGGVNEQYF. The CDR3 DNA reads as TGCGCCAGCTCACGGCCAGGGGGCGTGAACGAGCAGTACTTC. Full variable domain (remainder filled in from reference TRBV5-1 and TRBJ2-7): KAGVTQTPRYLIKTRGQQVTLSCSPISGHRSVSWYQQTPGQGLQFLFEYFSETQRNKGNFPGRFSGRQFSNSRSEMNVSTLELGDSALYLCASSRPGGVNEQYFGPGTRLTVT.

The chain couples TRBV5-1 to TRBJ2-1; 9 bases fit TRBD1. The CDR3 is 17 residues long. V trimming: 2 bases; J trimming: 2 bases; junction bases outside the gene matches: 8. The germline CDR1 and CDR2 sequences are SGHRS and YFSETQ. The CDR3 nucleotides are TGCGCCAGCAGCTTTACGACCGGGACAGGGACCTACAATGAGCAGTTCTTC. The encoded protein is CASSFTTGTGTYNEQFF.

This chain's CDR3 is CASSFRPRNTEAFF. The CDR3 DNA reads as TGTGCCAGCAGTTTTAGACCCAGGAACACTGAAGCTTTCTTT. The chain combines TRBV12-3 or TRBV12-4 with TRBJ1-1; D gene ambiguous. The CDR3 contains 14 residues. With 3 bases removed from V and 1 base from J, the gap between germline ends came to 9 bases.